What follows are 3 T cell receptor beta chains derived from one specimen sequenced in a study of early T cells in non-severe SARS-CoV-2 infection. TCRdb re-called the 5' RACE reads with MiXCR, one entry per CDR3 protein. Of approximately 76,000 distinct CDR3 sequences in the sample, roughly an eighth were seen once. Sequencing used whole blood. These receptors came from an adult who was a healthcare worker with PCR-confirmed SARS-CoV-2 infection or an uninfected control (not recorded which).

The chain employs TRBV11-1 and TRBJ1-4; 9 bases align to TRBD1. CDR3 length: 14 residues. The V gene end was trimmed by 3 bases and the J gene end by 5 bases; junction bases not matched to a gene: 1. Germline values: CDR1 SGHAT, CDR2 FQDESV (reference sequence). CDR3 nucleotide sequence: TGTGCCAGCAGCTTGGACAGGGGAAATGAAAAACTGTTTTTT. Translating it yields CASSLDRGNEKLFF.

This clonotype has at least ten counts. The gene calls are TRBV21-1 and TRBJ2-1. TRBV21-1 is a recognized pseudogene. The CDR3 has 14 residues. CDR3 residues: CASSKGLIYNEQFF. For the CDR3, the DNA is TGTGCCAGCAGCAAAGGGCTGATATACAATGAGCAGTTCTTC.

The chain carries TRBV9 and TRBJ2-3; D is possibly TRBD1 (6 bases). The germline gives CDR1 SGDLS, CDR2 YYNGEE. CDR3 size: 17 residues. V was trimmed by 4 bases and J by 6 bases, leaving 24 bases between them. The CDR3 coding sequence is TGTGCCAGCAGCCCCCCGTGGTCCGGACAGCCGGGGGATACGCAGTATTTT. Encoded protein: CASSPPWSGQPGDTQYF.